This TCR beta chain was obtained from a study of radiotherapy plus CTLA-4 blockade in lung cancer. The CDR3 sequence is 17 residues long. Per germline, CDR1 SGHNT and CDR2 YENEEA. V gave up 1 base and J gave up 3 bases; unmatched junction bases: 9. Receiving focal radiation plus CTLA-4 blockade with ipilimumab were patients who had chemo-refractory metastatic non-small-cell lung cancer. Of note for this clone: Its antigen is not known.

Only in-frame clones appear in the TCRdb table, and some are missing; sequencing was by immunoSEQ multiplex PCR. The profile shows some 78,000 clones, roughly 86% of them singletons. Findings and limits, study-wide: Some TCR clones had been derived from tumors. These clones expanded in peripheral blood after radiotherapy plus ipilimumab.

The receptor was isolated from a human donor with non-small cell lung cancer who had stable disease on radiotherapy plus ipilimumab. The source was peripheral blood, collected from a patient treated with radiotherapy plus ipilimumab. The V call is TRBV11-3, the J call TRBJ1-1, with 9 bases aligning to TRBD1. This chain's CDR3 is CASSLVLGTGHHTEAFF. In DNA form, the CDR3 reads TGTGCCAGCAGCTTAGTACTTGGGACAGGGCATCACACTGAAGCTTTCTTT.